Below are 32 T cell receptor beta chains sequenced from a single sample in a study of T-cell reconstitution after alpha-beta-depleted transplantation in children. Preparation of the TCRbeta library involved a method that used unique molecular identifiers. TCRdb re-called the PCR reads with MiXCR, one entry per CDR3 protein. The sample lists about 420,000 distinct CDR3 sequences, roughly 15% seen once, with approximately 28% in the top ten. The material sequenced was PBMCs, mostly from graft donor cells, taken 360 days after TCRalphabeta/CD19-depleted stem cell transplant. Receptor source: a boy younger than two who had a stem cell transplant for Wiskott-Aldrich syndrome, so the T cells may come from the graft donor.

This sequence joins TRBV27 and TRBJ2-3; 10 bases are shared with TRBD2. The length of the CDR3 is 16 residues. V gave up 9 bases and J gave up 9 bases; unmatched junction bases: 18. Germline values: CDR1 MNHEY, CDR2 SMNVEV (reference sequence). The CDR3 DNA reads TGTGCCAGTTTTCCTGGGGGGCTAGCGGGGGCCGGGACGCAGTATTTT. Amino acid sequence: CASFPGGLAGAGTQYF.

The sample holds a few counts of this clonotype. V gene TRBV5-6 combines with J gene TRBJ2-5; D might be TRBD2 (6 bases). The CDR3 runs to 14 residues. Trimming stripped 2 bases from V and 2 bases from J, with 10 bases between. Germline V gene data show CDR1 as SGHDT and CDR2 as YYEEEE. CDR3 amino acids: CASSLGLSQETQYF. The CDR3 coding sequence is TGTGCCAGCAGCTTAGGACTATCTCAAGAGACCCAGTACTTC.

This rearrangement joins TRBV10-1 to TRBJ2-2; D call uncertain. This CDR3 has 13 residues. The V gene's germline CDR1 is WNHNN and CDR2 SYGVQD (reference sequence). V was clipped by 7 bases and J by 5 bases, with 11 bases between them. The CDR3 sequence: CASNPDSTGELFF. In DNA form, the CDR3 reads TGCGCCAGCAACCCCGATTCGACCGGGGAGCTGTTTTTT.

This clonotype was seen a handful of times. CDR3 sequence reads: CASSQDGTSLFQETQYF. The CDR3 DNA is TGCGCCAGCAGCCAAGATGGGACTAGCCTTTTTCAAGAGACCCAGTACTTC. The gene calls are TRBV4-1 and TRBJ2-5, with 9 bases that match TRBD2. The CDR3 spans 17 residues. CDR1 and CDR2 (germline): MGHRA, YSYEKL. V trimming: 0 bases; J trimming: 2 bases; junction bases outside the gene matches: 7.

About this clonotype: Without the conserved terminal phenylalanine or tryptophan, this CDR3 likely stems from a read error. The chain is built from TRBV7-9 and TRBJ2-1; 9 positions match TRBD2. CDR1 SEHNR and CDR2 FQNEAQ come from the germline V gene (reference sequence). V lost 5 bases, J lost 6 bases, and 14 bases stayed unmatched. The CDR3 loop spans 17 amino acids. The CDR3 DNA reads TGTGCCAGCAGCCTCGGGCACGGGACTAGCCTCCCCAATGAGCAGTTCATC. Translated: CASSLGHGTSLPNEQFI.

The chain has TRBV28 and TRBJ2-5; possible D gene TRBD1, 6 bases. CDR3 length: 16 residues. Per the germline V gene, CDR1 is MDHEN and CDR2 is SYDVKM. V lost 3 bases and J 5 bases, leaving 19 bases between the germline ends. In DNA form, the CDR3 reads TGTGCCAGCAGTTTCGCCGGACAGTCCCGAGTGGAGACCCAGTACTTC. Residues: CASSFAGQSRVETQYF.

This clonotype has just a few counts. This chain joins TRBV7-2 and TRBJ1-3; D call uncertain. The CDR3 contains 14 residues. Trimming took off 4 bases at V and 0 bases at J, with 7 bases between the two ends. Germline V gene sequence: CDR1 SGHTA, CDR2 FQGNSA. Written as DNA, the CDR3 is TGTGCCAGCAGCTCGCGGGGCTCTGGAAACACCATATATTTT. Residues: CASSSRGSGNTIYF.

This clonotype was observed a handful of times. The rearrangement links TRBV12-3 or TRBV12-4 to TRBJ2-7, with D possibly being TRBD1 or TRBD2 (5 bases each). Between the trimmed V and J ends, which lost 4 bases and 6 bases, there was a span of 13 bases. This CDR3 is 13 amino acids long. The CDR3: CASSSQGRSEQYF. The CDR3 DNA follows: TGTGCCAGCAGTTCTCAGGGACGTAGCGAGCAGTACTTC.

This clonotype was counted only a few times. The chain joins TRBV5-1 to TRBJ2-3; D call uncertain. V was shortened by 4 bases and J by 4 bases, with 13 bases between the two germline ends. Per the germline V gene, CDR1 is SGHRS and CDR2 is YFSETQ. This CDR3 comprises 14 residues. Here the CDR3 DNA reads TGCGCCAGCAGCGCAACTCGAGGCCCAGATACGCAGTATTTT. Translating gives CASSATRGPDTQYF.

The sample holds a few counts of this clonotype. V and J are TRBV7-9 and TRBJ1-1; TRBD1 might be the D (5 bases). Germline lookup yields CDR1 SEHNR and CDR2 FQNEAQ (reference sequence). The length of the CDR3 is 14 residues. Trimming took off 4 bases at V and 1 base at J, with 10 bases between the two ends. CDR3 sequence: CASSSFQGNTEAFF. CDR3 nucleotide sequence: TGTGCCAGCAGCTCATTCCAGGGGAACACTGAAGCTTTCTTT.

CDR3 coding DNA: TGCGCCAGCAGCCAAGTCGGGACTAGCGGGAGGAGGGATACGCAGTATTTT. It is translated as CASSQVGTSGRRDTQYF. This chain uses TRBV4-3 with TRBJ2-3; TRBD2 aligns across 15 bases. Germline CDR1 and CDR2: LGHNA and YSLEER. The ends lost 1 base at V and 6 bases at J; junction bases unmatched: 5. This CDR3 has 17 residues.

This clonotype was counted only a few times. The chain couples TRBV4-1 to TRBJ2-5; maybe TRBD1 (6 bases). The CDR3 totals 18 residues. Trimming pared 0 bases from V and 3 bases from J, leaving 20 bases between. CDR1 is MGHRA and CDR2 is YSYEKL in the germline V gene. CDR3 amino acids: CASSQEVRGKAGEETQYF. For the CDR3, the DNA is TGCGCCAGCAGCCAAGAAGTCAGGGGAAAGGCTGGGGAAGAGACCCAGTACTTC.

The sample holds a few counts of this clonotype. The gene calls are TRBV5-4 and TRBJ2-5; maybe TRBD1 (5 bases). The CDR3 runs 14 residues. V was trimmed by 0 bases and J by 3 bases, leaving 9 bases between them. Germline CDR1 and CDR2: SGHNT and YYREEE (reference sequence). The CDR3 nucleotides are TGTGCCAGCAGCTTGGAGGGCAGGGAAGAGACCCAGTACTTC. It yields the protein CASSLEGREETQYF.

The J gene is TRBJ2-1, the V gene TRBV6-2 or TRBV6-3, with D perhaps matching TRBD2 (5 bases). Germline loops: CDR1 MNHEY, CDR2 SVGEGT. The CDR3 is made up of 15 amino acids. V gave up 5 bases and J gave up 4 bases, with 15 bases separating them. This chain's CDR3 is CASSKSGPLYNEQFF. The CDR3 region has the DNA TGTGCCAGCAGTAAAAGCGGTCCCTTATACAATGAGCAGTTCTTC.

A few counts support this clonotype. The rearrangement links TRBV7-9 to TRBJ2-3; 7 bases are shared with TRBD2. CDR1 and CDR2 (germline): SEHNR, FQNEAQ (reference sequence). The V gene end was trimmed by 5 bases and the J gene end by 2 bases; junction bases not matched to a gene: 7. The CDR3 length is 15 residues. The CDR3 DNA follows: TGTGCCAGCAGCCTTGAGCGGGGCCTCACAGATACGCAGTATTTT. Protein product: CASSLERGLTDTQYF.

The chain has TRBV7-9 and TRBJ2-7, with a possible D match to TRBD1 (5 bases). The CDR3 covers 15 residues. Between the trimmed V and J ends, which lost 1 base and 4 bases, there was a span of 14 bases. Germline V gene data show CDR1 as SEHNR and CDR2 as FQNEAQ (reference sequence). As DNA, the CDR3 is TGTGCCAGCAGCTTAGATCGTCAGGGCCAATACGAGCAGTACTTC. Residues: CASSLDRQGQYEQYF. Together with reference TRBV7-9 and TRBJ2-7, the CDR3 gives the full variable domain: DTGVSQNPRHKITKRGQNVTFRCDPISEHNRLYWYRQTLGQGPEFLTYFQNEAQLEKSRLLSDRFSAERPKGSFSTLEIQRTEQGDSAMYLCASSLDRQGQYEQYFGPGTRLTVT.

The chain carries TRBV2 and TRBJ2-1, with D possibly being TRBD1 (5 bases). Trimming cost V 4 bases and J 8 bases, with 12 bases left between them. The CDR3 spans 13 residues. Per germline, CDR1 SNHLY and CDR2 FYNNEI. CDR3 region: CASSGDQGYEQFF. In nucleotides, the CDR3 is TGTGCCAGCAGTGGTGATCAGGGTTATGAGCAGTTCTTC. Based on the CDR3 plus reference TRBV2 and TRBJ2-1, the full variable domain is EPEVTQTPSHQVTQMGQEVILRCVPISNHLYFYWYRQILGQKVEFLVSFYNNEISEKSEIFDDQFSVERPDGSNFTLKIRSTKLEDSAMYFCASSGDQGYEQFFGPGTRLTVL.

The chain joins TRBV5-1 to TRBJ2-7; D may correspond to TRBD1 or TRBD2 (5 bases each). The germline V and J ends were trimmed by 4 bases and 4 bases, with 21 bases remaining between them. Germline CDR1 and CDR2: SGHRS and YFSETQ. There are 16 residues in the CDR3. CDR3: CASSLDSGSFRYEQYF. CDR3 nucleotides: TGCGCCAGCAGCCTCGACAGCGGATCATTTCGGTACGAGCAGTACTTC.

V usage is TRBV5-1 and J usage is TRBJ2-7, with 7 bases identical to TRBD1. After removal of 8 bases from V and 2 bases from J, the junction contained 10 bases not matched to a gene. Germline CDR1 and CDR2: SGHRS and YFSETQ. This CDR3 has 14 amino acids. CDR3: CASGRDSDTYEQYF. CDR3 in DNA: TGCGCCAGTGGACGGGACAGTGATACCTACGAGCAGTACTTC.

The genes are TRBV7-8 and TRBJ2-2; D remains ambiguous. CDR1 and CDR2 from the germline V gene are SGHVS and FQNEAQ. Deletions cut 2 bases from V and 4 bases from J, with 8 bases between. The CDR3 is made up of 14 amino acids. CDR3 sequence reads: CASSLSQATGELFF. The CDR3 DNA follows: TGTGCCAGCAGCTTAAGCCAGGCCACCGGGGAGCTGTTTTTT.

This clonotype has just a few counts. The chain employs TRBV4-1 and TRBJ2-7; D is perhaps TRBD1 (6 bases). The V end lost 0 bases, the J end lost 2 bases, and 17 bases lay between the germline ends. There are 17 residues in the CDR3. Germline CDR1 and CDR2: MGHRA and YSYEKL. CDR3 nucleotides: TGCGCCAGCAGCCAAGATTTGATTAGCCCAGGGGCCTACGAGCAGTACTTC. Protein sequence: CASSQDLISPGAYEQYF.

V usage is TRBV5-1 and J usage is TRBJ2-1; TRBD2 agrees at 11 bases. CDR1 and CDR2 (germline): SGHRS, YFSETQ. CDR3 length equals 19 residues. With V trimmed by 4 bases and J by 2 bases, 14 bases remained unmatched. The chain's CDR3 is CASSGPGLAAQSPYNEQFF. DNA for the CDR3: TGCGCCAGCAGCGGGCCGGGACTAGCGGCCCAAAGCCCCTACAATGAGCAGTTCTTC.

This clonotype was observed a few times. The chain combines TRBV6-5 with TRBJ2-1, with TRBD2 matching 8 bases. This CDR3 contains 15 residues. Germline lookup yields CDR1 MNHEY and CDR2 SVGAGI. The J segment lost 3 bases and the V segment lost 0 bases, leaving 1 base of the junction unmatched. The CDR3 is CASSYSAGGYNEQFF. DNA of the CDR3: TGTGCCAGCAGTTACTCCGCGGGGGGCTACAATGAGCAGTTCTTC.

The rearrangement uses TRBV24-1 and TRBJ2-1; the match to TRBD1 covers 9 bases. Germline loops: CDR1 KGHDR, CDR2 SFDVKD. This CDR3 region has 16 residues. Unmatched junction bases numbered 4, after V lost 3 bases and J lost 2 bases. CDR3 protein: CATSDTQGAPYNEQFF. CDR3 sequence (DNA): TGTGCCACCAGTGATACACAGGGGGCCCCCTACAATGAGCAGTTCTTC.

This clonotype appeared a few times. This chain joins TRBV4-1 and TRBJ2-1; 7 nucleotides align to TRBD1. V shed 3 bases and J 8 bases; nucleotides not matched to a gene: 13. Per the germline V gene, CDR1 is MGHRA and CDR2 is YSYEKL. This CDR3 is 16 amino acids long. For the CDR3, the DNA is TGCGCCAGCAGCCACCACGGGACAGTCCCTGGTGATGAGCAGTTCTTC. It specifies CASSHHGTVPGDEQFF.

The J gene is TRBJ2-7, the V gene TRBV29-1; TRBD1 is a possible D gene (6 bases). This CDR3 is built from 13 residues. The germline V gene has CDR1 SQVTM and CDR2 ANQGSEA. V lost 6 bases, J lost 0 bases, and 12 bases lay in between. For the CDR3, the DNA is TGCAGCGTGGGGCAGGGGCACTCCTACGAGCAGTACTTC. Encoded protein: CSVGQGHSYEQYF.

The chain uses TRBV6-5 and TRBJ1-1; TRBD1 might be the D (5 bases). Trimming left V 4 bases short and J 11 bases short, with 20 bases between. This CDR3 has 14 amino acids. Germline CDR1 reads MNHEY; CDR2 reads SVGAGI. The CDR3 region is CASSLTGTASVAFF. For the CDR3, the DNA is TGTGCCAGCAGTTTAACCGGGACTGCGAGTGTGGCTTTCTTT.

This clonotype showed up just a few times. This sequence joins TRBV28 and TRBJ1-2, with D possibly TRBD1 on 6 matching bases. The CDR3 sequence is 16 residues long. V gave up 0 bases and J gave up 9 bases, with 20 bases separating them. Per the germline V gene, CDR1 is MDHEN and CDR2 is SYDVKM. CDR3 loop: CASSLWGADQGSSYTF. DNA for the CDR3: TGTGCCAGCAGTTTATGGGGCGCGGATCAGGGGTCAAGCTACACCTTC.

V is TRBV4-1 and J is TRBJ2-5; 8 positions agree with TRBD2. The V gene end was trimmed by 1 base and the J gene end by 4 bases; junction bases not matched to a gene: 2. This CDR3 is 14 amino acids long. The germline V gene has CDR1 MGHRA and CDR2 YSYEKL. The CDR3 loop is CASSQAGGPETQYF. CDR3 DNA sequence: TGCGCCAGCAGCCAAGCGGGAGGGCCAGAGACCCAGTACTTC.

A few counts support this clonotype. V is TRBV6-2 or TRBV6-3 and J is TRBJ1-1; no clear D gene. Germline CDR1 and CDR2: MNHEY and SVGEGT. The CDR3 extends over 11 amino acids. The V gene lost 6 bases and the J gene lost 9 bases, with 11 bases spanning the gap. CDR3 loop: CASRWTEKAFF. The CDR3 DNA is TGTGCCAGCAGGTGGACGGAAAAAGCTTTCTTT.

This clonotype was counted a few times. V and J are TRBV4-2 and TRBJ2-7; either TRBD1 or TRBD2 may supply D (5 bases each). This CDR3 contains 16 residues. V lost 0 bases, J lost 4 bases, and 16 bases lay in between. Germline lookup yields CDR1 LGHNA and CDR2 YNFKEQ. CDR3 bases: TGTGCCAGCAGCCAAGAGTCGTGGGACCTGGCATACGAGCAGTACTTC. Translation gives CASSQESWDLAYEQYF.

The chain is built from TRBV7-9 and TRBJ2-1, with 9 positions matching TRBD1. The junction had 15 bases not matched to a gene; V was cut back by 6 bases and J by 9 bases. The length of the CDR3 is 16 residues. The germline V gene has CDR1 SEHNR and CDR2 FQNEAQ (reference sequence). The CDR3 spells CASSFPPGQGIGEQFF. The CDR3 DNA sequence: TGTGCCAGCAGTTTCCCCCCGGGACAGGGAATAGGTGAGCAGTTCTTC.